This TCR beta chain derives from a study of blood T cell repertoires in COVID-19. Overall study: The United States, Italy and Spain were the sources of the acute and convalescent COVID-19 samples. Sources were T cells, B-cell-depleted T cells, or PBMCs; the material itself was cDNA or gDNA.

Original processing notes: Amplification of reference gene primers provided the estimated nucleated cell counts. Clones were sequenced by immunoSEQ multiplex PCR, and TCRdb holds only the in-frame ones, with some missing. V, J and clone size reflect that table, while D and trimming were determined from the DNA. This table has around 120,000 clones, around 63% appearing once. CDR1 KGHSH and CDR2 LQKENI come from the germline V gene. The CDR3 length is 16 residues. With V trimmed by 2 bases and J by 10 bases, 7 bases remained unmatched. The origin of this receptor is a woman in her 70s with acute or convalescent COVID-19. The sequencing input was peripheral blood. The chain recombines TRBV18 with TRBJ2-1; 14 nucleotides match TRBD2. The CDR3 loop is CASSPSGLAGVGEQFF. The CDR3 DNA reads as TGTGCCAGCTCACCATCGGGACTAGCGGGAGTCGGGGAGCAGTTCTTC. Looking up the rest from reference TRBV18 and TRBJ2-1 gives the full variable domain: NAGVMQNPRHLVRRRGQEARLRCSPMKGHSHVYWYRQLPEEGLKFMVYLQKENIIDESGMPKERFSAEFPKEGPSILRIQQVVRGDSAAYFCASSPSGLAGVGEQFFGPGTRLTVL.